A selection of T cell receptor beta chains follows, all from one sample in a study of T cell responses to AZD1222 COVID-19 vaccine. Assay: immunoSEQ multiplex PCR; the TCRdb copy retains only in-frame clones and omits some. The sample carries 150,000 to 250,000 clones, about nine tenths recorded once. Sample: peripheral blood, taken 28 days after the second AZD1222 dose. These receptors were obtained from an adult who received the AZD1222 COVID-19 vaccine. The CDR3 runs from the conserved cysteine through the conserved F or W. D genes are given only for firm matches.

J | V | D | CDR3
TRBJ2-7 | TRBV12-3/TRBV12-4 | . | CASSLELPLEQYF
TRBJ2-2 | TRBV9 | TRBD1 | CASSGTGGSGELFF
TRBJ1-5 | TRBV4-1 | . | CASSQDLGGAQPQHF
TRBJ2-7 | TRBV5-4 | TRBD2 | CASSPGLAGTGYEQYF
TRBJ2-1 | TRBV2 | TRBD2 | CASSEATGLAGNEQFF
TRBJ1-2 | TRBV10-3 | . | CATQSAGEEGYGYTF
TRBJ2-7 | TRBV28 | TRBD1 | CASSFPLQGGTYEQYF
TRBJ2-2 | TRBV10-2 | TRBD2 | CASSEPGGLAGVRTGELFF
TRBJ2-1 | TRBV15 | . | CATSRARNEQFF
TRBJ2-5 | TRBV28 | TRBD1 | CASTTRDRYQETQYF
TRBJ2-2 | TRBV19 | . | CASHRGEHTGELFF
TRBJ1-1 | TRBV5-1 | . | CASRIQDTEAFF
TRBJ2-7 | TRBV29-1 | TRBD2 | CSVAGRAGYEQYF
TRBJ1-5 | TRBV6-5 | TRBD1 | CASSSSGTGLGPQHF
TRBJ2-1 | TRBV18 | TRBD2 | CASSPRVSGTSVYNEQFF